A selection of T cell receptor beta chains follows, all from one sample in a study of cytomegalovirus exposure and HLA in healthy donors. Clones were sequenced by immunoSEQ multiplex PCR, and TCRdb holds only the in-frame ones, with some missing. The repertoire holds 150,000 to 200,000 clones, with around 88% as singletons. Sequences were obtained from PBMCs. These receptors were collected from a young woman in good health and CMV-seronegative. The CDR3 runs from the conserved cysteine through the conserved F or W. The D gene is left open where the match is weak. For some rows the clone size is stated as once, few or many, or as a class when expanded; others skip it.

CDR3	DNA	D	V	J	size
CASSLGQGLYEQYF	TGCGCCAGCAGCCTTGGACAGGGGCTCTACGAGCAGTACTTC	TRBD1	TRBV5-1	TRBJ2-7	NA
CASSTTGSEQYF	TGTGCCAGCAGTACGACAGGTAGCGAGCAGTACTTC	NA	TRBV27	TRBJ2-7	NA
CASSLFSGNSPLHF	TGTGCCAGCAGCTTGTTTTCGGGGAATTCACCCCTCCACTTT	NA	TRBV4-2	TRBJ1-6	NA
CAWNRDRSYNEQFF	TGTGCCTGGAACCGGGACAGGAGTTACAATGAGCAGTTCTTC	TRBD1	TRBV30	TRBJ2-1	NA
CASRMTGIPTNEQFF	TGTGCCAGCAGAATGACAGGGATTCCTACCAATGAGCAGTTCTTC	TRBD1	TRBV28	TRBJ2-1	NA
CASRLGLRGPGYTF	TGTGCCAGCCGCCTAGGTCTCAGGGGGCCTGGCTACACCTTC	TRBD1	TRBV5-8	TRBJ1-2	NA
CASSLETNNYEQYF	TGCGCCAGCAGCTTGGAGACTAACAACTACGAGCAGTACTTC	NA	TRBV5-1	TRBJ2-7	NA
CASSRGASWYTEAFF	TGTGCCAGCAGCCGCGGGGCTTCTTGGTACACTGAAGCTTTCTTT	NA	TRBV9	TRBJ1-1	once
CASSLLLPGGLAGGSTDTQYF	TGCGCCAGCAGCTTACTCTTACCCGGGGGACTAGCGGGCGGAAGCACAGATACGCAGTATTTT	TRBD2	TRBV5-1	TRBJ2-3	NA
CASSEASGGAGELFF	TGTGCCAGCAGTGAAGCTAGCGGGGGGGCCGGGGAGCTGTTTTTT	TRBD2	TRBV6-1	TRBJ2-2	few
CASTLGQGNGELFF	TGTGCCAGCACCCTGGGACAGGGGAACGGGGAGCTGTTTTTT	TRBD1	TRBV27	TRBJ2-2	few
CATSRGDRVVHGYTF	TGTGCCACCAGCAGGGGTGACCGGGTAGTCCATGGCTACACCTTC	NA	TRBV15	TRBJ1-2	NA
CASSRKAGTDTQYF	TGTGCCAGTAGTCGGAAGGCGGGCACAGATACGCAGTATTTT	NA	TRBV19	TRBJ2-3	NA
CASSRSRGSYNEQFF	TGTGCCAGCTCCCGATCGCGGGGCTCCTACAATGAGCAGTTCTTC	NA	TRBV18	TRBJ2-1	NA
CASKVGVGELFF	TGTGCCAGCAAAGTGGGAGTGGGGGAGCTGTTTTTT	NA	TRBV6-5	TRBJ2-2	NA
CASSWGTWTGLYEQYF	TGTGCCAGCAGCTGGGGCACCTGGACAGGCCTCTACGAGCAGTACTTC	TRBD1	TRBV5-8	TRBJ2-7	NA
CASSQLGLDVRDEQFF	TGTGCCAGCAGCCAACTCGGACTAGACGTAAGAGATGAGCAGTTCTTC	TRBD2	TRBV4-2	TRBJ2-1	NA
CASSIGRAHGEKLFF	TGTGCCAGTAGTATCGGCAGGGCCCATGGTGAAAAACTGTTTTTT	NA	TRBV19	TRBJ1-4	NA
CASSLNPGTFTDTQYF	TGTGCCAGCAGCCTTAATCCCGGGACTTTCACAGATACGCAGTATTTT	NA	TRBV7-7	TRBJ2-3	NA
CASSKQVSGNTIYF	TGTGCCAGCAGCAAACAGGTCTCTGGAAACACCATATATTTT	NA	TRBV7-2	TRBJ1-3	NA
CASSLDGRSGELFF	TGCGCCAGCAGCTTGGATGGGAGATCCGGGGAGCTGTTTTTT	NA	TRBV5-1	TRBJ2-2	NA
CASSPPPLAGARTDTQYF	TGTGCCAGCAGCCCACCCCCCCTAGCGGGCGCACGCACAGATACGCAGTATTTT	TRBD2	TRBV7-2	TRBJ2-3	NA
CASRWSLAVLETQYF	TGTGCCAGCAGGTGGAGTTTAGCAGTCCTAGAGACCCAGTACTTC	NA	TRBV2	TRBJ2-5	few
CATKPSTSGKNNEQFF	TGTGCCACCAAACCTAGTACTAGCGGGAAAAACAATGAGCAGTTCTTC	TRBD2	TRBV15	TRBJ2-1	NA
CASRTMAGTGTEAFF	TGTGCCAGCAGGACAATGGCAGGGACAGGCACTGAAGCTTTCTTT	TRBD1	TRBV2	TRBJ1-1	once
CASSLWAGLLSGNTIYF	TGTGCCAGCAGTTTATGGGCAGGCCTACTCTCTGGAAACACCATATATTTT	NA	TRBV28	TRBJ1-3	NA
CASRGQGKANTIYF	TGTGCCAGCAGGGGACAGGGGAAGGCAAACACCATATATTTT	TRBD1	TRBV6-1	TRBJ1-3	NA
CASSVAGTGELFF	TGTGCCAGCAGCGTAGCGGGGACCGGGGAGCTGTTTTTT	NA	TRBV9	TRBJ2-2	NA
CATSRGDRDRGTETQYF	TGTGCCACCAGCAGAGGAGACCGGGACAGGGGGACGGAGACCCAGTACTTC	TRBD1	TRBV15	TRBJ2-5	NA
CASSVGTGGVYEQYF	TGTGCCAGCAGCGTAGGGACAGGGGGCGTCTACGAGCAGTACTTC	TRBD1	TRBV9	TRBJ2-7	once
CASSLAAGNFNEQFF	TGCGCCAGCAGCTTGGCCGCAGGGAACTTCAATGAGCAGTTCTTC	NA	TRBV5-1	TRBJ2-1	NA
CASSEGDTVYEQYF	TGTGCCAGCAGTGAAGGGGACACCGTCTACGAGCAGTACTTC	NA	TRBV6-1	TRBJ2-7	few
CASSGSFSGRTQYF	TGTGCCAGCAGTGGATCCTTTAGCGGGAGGACGCAGTATTTT	TRBD2	TRBV6-1	TRBJ2-3	NA
CASSLGATSGGPTEEQYF	TGCGCCAGCAGCTTGGGGGCGACTAGCGGGGGGCCAACCGAAGAGCAGTACTTC	TRBD2	TRBV5-1	TRBJ2-7	few
CASSQEPGEGYTF	TGCGCCAGCAGCCAAGAACCGGGAGAAGGCTACACCTTC	NA	TRBV4-1	TRBJ1-2	few
CSVLSYRVETQYF	TGCAGCGTTCTAAGCTACAGGGTGGAGACCCAGTACTTC	NA	TRBV29-1	TRBJ2-5	NA
CASSQVANSPLHF	TGCGCCAGCAGCCAAGTAGCTAATTCACCCCTCCACTTT	NA	TRBV4-1	TRBJ1-6	once
CASSPGTGTYTGELFF	TGTGCCAGCAGCCCGGGGACAGGGACTTACACCGGGGAGCTGTTTTTT	TRBD1	TRBV7-8	TRBJ2-2	once
CASSFLASGAAYEQYF	TGTGCCAGCAGTTTTCTGGCGAGCGGGGCGGCCTACGAGCAGTACTTC	TRBD2	TRBV27	TRBJ2-7	NA
CATEKDRNSNQPQHF	TGTGCCACAGAGAAAGACAGAAATAGCAATCAGCCCCAGCATTTT	NA	TRBV19	TRBJ1-5	NA
CASDGTVYEQYF	TGTGCCAGCGACGGGACAGTTTACGAGCAGTACTTC	TRBD1	TRBV6-1	TRBJ2-7	NA
CASRNMNTEAFF	TGCGCCAGCAGAAACATGAACACTGAAGCTTTCTTT	NA	TRBV10-1	TRBJ1-1	few
CASSPTFGQNSTF	TGTGCCAGCAGTCCTACCTTTGGACAGAATAGCACCTTC	NA	TRBV6-4	TRBJ1-2	NA
CASSEWGGSYEQYF	TGTGCCAGCAGTGAATGGGGGGGTTCCTACGAGCAGTACTTC	TRBD2	TRBV6-1	TRBJ2-7	NA
CASSHNTGGDQPQHF	TGTGCCAGCAGTCACAATACAGGGGGCGATCAGCCCCAGCATTTT	TRBD1	TRBV6-5	TRBJ1-5	NA
CASSGGGGPSEAFF	TGTGCCAGCAGCGGGGGCGGGGGACCTAGTGAAGCTTTCTTT	NA	TRBV27	TRBJ1-1	NA
CASSQGEWIGSPLHF	TGTGCCAGTTCCCAAGGGGAATGGATCGGCTCACCCCTCCACTTT	NA	TRBV19	TRBJ1-6	NA
CASSDRRGNSPLHF	TGTGCCAGCAGTGATCGCAGGGGCAATTCACCCCTCCACTTT	NA	TRBV6-1	TRBJ1-6	few
CAWKSRDRENEQFF	TGTGCCTGGAAGAGCCGGGACAGGGAGAATGAGCAGTTCTTC	TRBD1	TRBV30	TRBJ2-1	NA
CASSVGTIPIGELFF	TGTGCCAGCAGTGTCGGGACTATCCCAATCGGGGAGCTGTTTTTT	TRBD2	TRBV27	TRBJ2-2	NA
CASSSGTGQETQYF	TGCGCCAGCAGTTCCGGGACAGGACAAGAGACCCAGTACTTC	TRBD1	TRBV5-1	TRBJ2-5	NA
CASRKWQGGYTF	TGTGCCAGCAGAAAATGGCAGGGTGGCTACACCTTC	NA	TRBV28	TRBJ1-2	NA
CASSESRVHEQYF	TGCGCCAGCAGTGAGAGCAGGGTCCACGAGCAGTACTTC	NA	TRBV10-2	TRBJ2-7	few
CASSLARAGGPSSKETQYF	TGTGCCAGCAGCTTGGCCCGAGCGGGAGGGCCATCGTCCAAAGAGACCCAGTACTTC	TRBD2	TRBV5-6	TRBJ2-5	NA
CASGPDSDTEAFF	TGTGCTAGTGGTCCAGACTCTGACACTGAAGCTTTCTTT	NA	TRBV12-5	TRBJ1-1	NA